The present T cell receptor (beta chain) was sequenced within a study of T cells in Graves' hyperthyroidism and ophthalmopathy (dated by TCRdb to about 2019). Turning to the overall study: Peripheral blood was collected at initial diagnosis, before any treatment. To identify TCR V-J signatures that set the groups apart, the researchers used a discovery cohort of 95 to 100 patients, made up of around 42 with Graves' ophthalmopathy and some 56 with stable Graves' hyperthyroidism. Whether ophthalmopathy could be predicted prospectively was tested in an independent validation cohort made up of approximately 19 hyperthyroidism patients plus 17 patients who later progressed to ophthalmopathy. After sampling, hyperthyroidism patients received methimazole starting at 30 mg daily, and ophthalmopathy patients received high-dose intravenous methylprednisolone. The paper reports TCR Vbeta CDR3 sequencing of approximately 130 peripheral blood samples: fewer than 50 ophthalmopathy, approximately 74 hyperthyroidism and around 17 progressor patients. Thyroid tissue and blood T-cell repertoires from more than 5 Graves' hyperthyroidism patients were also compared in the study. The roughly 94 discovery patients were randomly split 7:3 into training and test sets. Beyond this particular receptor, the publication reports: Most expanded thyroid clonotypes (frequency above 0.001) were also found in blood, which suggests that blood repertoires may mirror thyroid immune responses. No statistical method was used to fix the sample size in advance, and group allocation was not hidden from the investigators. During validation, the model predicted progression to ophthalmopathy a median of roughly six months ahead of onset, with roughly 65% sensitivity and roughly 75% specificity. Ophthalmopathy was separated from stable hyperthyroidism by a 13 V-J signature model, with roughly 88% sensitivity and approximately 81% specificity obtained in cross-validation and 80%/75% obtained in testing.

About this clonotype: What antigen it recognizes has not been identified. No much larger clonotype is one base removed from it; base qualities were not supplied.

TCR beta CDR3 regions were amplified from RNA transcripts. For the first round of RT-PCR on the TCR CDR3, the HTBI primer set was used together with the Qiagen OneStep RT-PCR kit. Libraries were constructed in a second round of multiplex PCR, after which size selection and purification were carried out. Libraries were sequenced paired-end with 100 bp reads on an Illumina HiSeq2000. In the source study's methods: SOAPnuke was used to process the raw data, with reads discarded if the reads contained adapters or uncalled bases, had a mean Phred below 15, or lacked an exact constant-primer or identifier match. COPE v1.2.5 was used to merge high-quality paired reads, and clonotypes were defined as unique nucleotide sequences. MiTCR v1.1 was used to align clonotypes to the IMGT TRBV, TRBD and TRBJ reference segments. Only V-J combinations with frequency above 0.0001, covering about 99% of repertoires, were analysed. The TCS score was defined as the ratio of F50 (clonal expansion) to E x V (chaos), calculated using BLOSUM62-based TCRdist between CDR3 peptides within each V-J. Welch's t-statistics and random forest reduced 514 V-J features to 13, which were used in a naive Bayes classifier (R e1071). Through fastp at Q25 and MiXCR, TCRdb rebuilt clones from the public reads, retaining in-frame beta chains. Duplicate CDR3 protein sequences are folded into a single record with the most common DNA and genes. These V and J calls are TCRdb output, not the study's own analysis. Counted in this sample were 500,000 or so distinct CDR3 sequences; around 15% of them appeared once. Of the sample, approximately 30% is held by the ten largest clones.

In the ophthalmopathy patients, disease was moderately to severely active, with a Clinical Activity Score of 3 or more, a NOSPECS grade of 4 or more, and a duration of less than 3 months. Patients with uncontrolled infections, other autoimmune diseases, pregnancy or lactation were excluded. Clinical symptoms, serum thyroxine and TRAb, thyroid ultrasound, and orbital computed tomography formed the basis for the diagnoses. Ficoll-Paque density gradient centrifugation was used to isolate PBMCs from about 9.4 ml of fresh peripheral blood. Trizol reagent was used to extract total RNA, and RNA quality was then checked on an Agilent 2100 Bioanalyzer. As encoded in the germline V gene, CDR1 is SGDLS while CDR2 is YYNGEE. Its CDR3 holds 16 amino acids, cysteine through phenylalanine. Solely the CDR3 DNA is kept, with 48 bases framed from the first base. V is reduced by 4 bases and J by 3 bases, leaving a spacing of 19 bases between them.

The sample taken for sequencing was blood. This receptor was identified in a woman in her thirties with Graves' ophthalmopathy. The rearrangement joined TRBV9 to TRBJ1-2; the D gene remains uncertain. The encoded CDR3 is CASSPHLLGRDYGYTF. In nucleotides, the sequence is TGTGCCAGCAGCCCTCACCTCCTAGGGCGCGACTATGGCTACACCTTC. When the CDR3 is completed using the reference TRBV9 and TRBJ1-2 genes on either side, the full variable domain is DSGVTQTPKHLITATGQRVTLRCSPRSGDLSVYWYQQSLDQGLQFLIQYYNGEERAKGNILERFSAQQFPDLHSELNLSSLELGDSALYFCASSPHLLGRDYGYTFGSGTRLTVV.